This entry concerns a single T cell receptor beta chain. This specimen comes from a study of blood T cell repertoires in COVID-19. About the research overall: From T cells, B-cell-depleted T cells, or PBMCs came the material, which was cDNA or gDNA.

CDR3 length: 17 residues. Germline CDR1 reads MGHDK; CDR2 reads SYGVNS. Trimming cost V 6 bases and J 5 bases, with 25 bases left between them. Seattle-derived patients entered the study during active infection and were followed longitudinally. Profiling relied on immunoSEQ multiplex PCR, and the TCRdb table lists in-frame clones only, not all of them. The repertoire consists of roughly 230,000 clones, with roughly 91% occurring once and the leading ten covering 0.8% to 0.95%. The specimen sequenced was peripheral blood. The origin of this receptor is a man aged 25 to 40 with COVID-19, enrolled during active disease. The chain carries TRBV25-1 and TRBJ1-2; D perhaps matches TRBD1 (6 bases). The CDR3 loop is CASRPGEGNLLPYGYTF. The CDR3 nucleotides are TGTGCCAGCAGACCAGGGGAGGGTAACCTGCTCCCGTATGGCTACACCTTC.